The clone carrying this TCR beta chain was observed a handful of times. The antigen is undetermined. Reverse transcription of all isolated RNA meant that expressed TCRB transcripts were sequenced. Produced via immunoSEQ multiplex PCR; TCRdb's table is partial and in-frame only. The table includes hundreds of thousands of clones, 11% detected once. This entry is derived from a study of beta chain features in type 1 diabetes. Broader study findings: High-TCR-expressing cells could be over-represented by cDNA sequencing. TCRB CDR3s from Type 1 diabetes patients were moderately but significantly shorter in all four CD4+ subsets.

Sequences were obtained from naive CD4+ T cells from blood. The sequence was collected from a young man with type 1 diabetes.

Written as DNA, the CDR3 is TGTGCCATCTGGGCCCAAGAGACCCAGTACTTC. Protein sequence: CAIWAQETQYF. This chain connects TRBV6-6 to TRBJ2-5; D remains ambiguous. The CDR3 contains 11 residues. CDR1 is MNHNY and CDR2 is SVGAGI in the germline V gene (reference sequence). The V gene lost 10 bases and the J gene lost 1 base, with 7 bases spanning the gap.